The 27 T cell receptor beta chains reported below all come from one sample, sequenced in a study of early T cells in non-severe SARS-CoV-2 infection. Via MiXCR, TCRdb re-called the 5' RACE reads, giving one row per CDR3 protein. The sample consists of around 47,000 distinct CDR3 sequences, 11% of them appearing once. Sequences were obtained from whole blood. The receptors here all came from an adult who was a healthcare worker with PCR-confirmed SARS-CoV-2 infection or an uninfected control (not recorded which).

The sample holds a few counts of this clonotype. The chain links TRBV9 to TRBJ2-5; D may correspond to TRBD1 or TRBD2 (6 bases each). The V gene's germline CDR1 is SGDLS and CDR2 YYNGEE. The V and J ends lost 0 bases and 5 bases respectively, with 14 bases between them. This CDR3 region has 15 residues. CDR3 sequence: CASSVGDRGLETQYF. The CDR3, as DNA: TGTGCCAGCAGCGTAGGGGACCGGGGGCTGGAGACCCAGTACTTC.

The CDR3 nucleotides are TGTGCCAGCGTATTAAAGGGGGCGATGGACACCATATATTTT. Its protein is CASVLKGAMDTIYF. The rearrangement joins TRBV12-3 or TRBV12-4 to TRBJ1-3; the match to TRBD1 covers 7 bases. CDR3 length: 14 amino acids. V lost 8 bases, J lost 8 bases, and 12 bases stayed unmatched.

At least ten counts were recorded for this clonotype. The genes are TRBV7-9 and TRBJ2-3; D gene ambiguous. The V and J ends lost 2 bases and 4 bases respectively, with 7 bases between them. This CDR3 comprises 13 residues. In germline, CDR1 is SEHNR, CDR2 FQNEAQ (reference sequence). The CDR3 loop is CASSLIGSDTQYF. The CDR3 region has the DNA TGTGCCAGCAGCTTAATCGGGTCAGATACGCAGTATTTT.

This clonotype was counted ten times or more. V usage is TRBV19 and J usage is TRBJ1-6; no clear D gene. This CDR3 is 13 amino acids long. Per the germline V gene, CDR1 is LNHDA and CDR2 is SQIVND (reference sequence). Deletions cut 4 bases from V and 8 bases from J, with 9 bases between. This chain's CDR3 is CASSTRSHSPLHF. CDR3 coding DNA: TGTGCCAGTAGTACTCGTTCTCATTCACCCCTCCACTTT.

The CDR3 region has the DNA TGTGCCAGCAGCTTAGGACAGGCTAATGAAAAACTGTTTTTT. This gives the protein CASSLGQANEKLFF. This chain links TRBV7-2 with TRBJ1-4, with TRBD1 as a possible D gene (6 bases). CDR1 is SGHTA and CDR2 is FQGNSA in the germline V gene. V shed 1 base and J shed 3 bases, with 6 bases lying between them. This CDR3 comprises 14 residues.

Points on this clonotype: Since a much larger clone is just one base distant, this may be a read error. The chain carries TRBV24-1 and TRBJ2-1, with a possible D match to TRBD2 (6 bases). The V gene lost 5 bases and the J gene lost 10 bases, with 17 bases spanning the gap. The CDR3 is 14 residues long. CDR1 is KGHDR and CDR2 is SFDVKD in the germline V gene. The CDR3 here is CATSGGRGMDEQFF. In DNA, the CDR3 is TGTGCCACCAGTGGGGGACGGGGGATGGACGAGCAGTTCTTC.

This clonotype was seen many times. This chain connects TRBV12-3 or TRBV12-4 to TRBJ1-2; D unclear. The V gene lost 5 bases and the J gene lost 2 bases, with 6 bases spanning the gap. The CDR3 runs 12 residues. Here the CDR3 DNA reads TGTGCCAGCAGTCAACCCAACTATGGCTACACCTTC. Translated: CASSQPNYGYTF.

The chain recombines TRBV29-1 with TRBJ1-2; D ambiguous. CDR3 size: 12 residues. Germline V gene lookup returns CDR1 SQVTM and CDR2 ANQGSEA. Trimming took 7 bases from V and 3 from J, leaving 12 bases between them. The CDR3 nucleotides are TGCAGCGCCGGGTCACCTTACTATGGCTACACCTTC. It translates to CSAGSPYYGYTF.

The rearrangement links TRBV7-2 to TRBJ2-5; tentatively, D is TRBD2 (6 bases). Germline V gene lookup returns CDR1 SGHTA and CDR2 FQGNSA. CDR3 length: 13 residues. The V end was cut by 2 bases, the J end by 9 bases, with 13 bases between. The DNA of the CDR3 is TGTGCCAGCAGCTTAATCCGCGGCGGGGCCCAGTACTTC. Protein sequence: CASSLIRGGAQYF.

This clonotype was detected ten times or more. This rearrangement joins TRBV19 to TRBJ2-6; D perhaps matches TRBD1 (5 bases). V gave up 1 base and J gave up 0 bases, with 10 bases separating them. The germline CDR1 and CDR2 sequences are LNHDA and SQIVND (reference sequence). CDR3 length equals 17 residues. CDR3 sequence reads: CASSIGTGRSGANVLTF. In DNA, the CDR3 is TGTGCCAGTAGTATAGGAACAGGCCGCTCTGGGGCCAACGTCCTGACTTTC.

Only a few counts were recorded for this clonotype. The chain uses TRBV12-3 or TRBV12-4 and TRBJ1-4; 9 bases match TRBD1. V was clipped by 5 bases and J by 10 bases; unmatched bases: 11. The CDR3 is 15 residues long. The CDR3 reads CASSPGTGLDGKLFF. The CDR3 DNA reads as TGTGCCAGCAGTCCGGGGACAGGGCTGGACGGAAAACTGTTTTTT.

In DNA form, the CDR3 reads TGTGCCAGTAGTATGTCCCGGGGGGGGAACACCGGGGAGCTGTTTTTT. Amino acid sequence: CASSMSRGGNTGELFF. This chain joins TRBV19 and TRBJ2-2; 8 bases agree with TRBD2. Germline V gene lookup returns CDR1 LNHDA and CDR2 SQIVND (reference sequence). Unmatched junction bases numbered 4, after V lost 3 bases and J lost 1 base. CDR3 length equals 16 residues.

This clonotype was seen a few times. V usage is TRBV30 and J usage is TRBJ2-5; D unresolved. CDR1 is GTSNPN, CDR2 SVGIG, per germline (reference sequence). V was cut by 4 bases and J by 0 bases, with 9 bases left in between. The CDR3 spans 13 residues. In DNA, the CDR3 is TGTGCCTGGACTCCAGGCAACCAAGAGACCCAGTACTTC. This translates into CAWTPGNQETQYF.

This clonotype has ten or more counts. The V gene is TRBV7-6, the J gene TRBJ2-2; D gene ambiguous. Looked up from germline, CDR1 is SGHVS and CDR2 is FNYEAQ. The V gene lost 1 base and the J gene lost 3 bases, with 6 bases spanning the gap. This CDR3 contains 14 residues. The CDR3 DNA reads TGTGCCAGCAGCTTAGTAGAGGACACCGGGGAGCTGTTTTTT. Residues: CASSLVEDTGELFF.

The V call is TRBV9, the J call TRBJ2-1; D may match TRBD1 or TRBD2 (6 bases each). Per germline, CDR1 SGDLS and CDR2 YYNGEE. Trimming shortened V by 3 bases and J by 2 bases, and 12 bases separated the two germline ends. The CDR3 extends over 15 amino acids. CDR3 coding DNA: TGTGCCAGCAGCGACGTGGGGGGCGCCTACAATGAGCAGTTCTTC. This encodes CASSDVGGAYNEQFF.

This clonotype was observed at least ten times. This chain joins TRBV10-3 and TRBJ1-4; D unresolved. Per germline, CDR1 ENHRY and CDR2 SYGVKD. Trimming took 10 bases from V and 2 from J, leaving 14 bases between them. This CDR3 has 14 amino acids. The CDR3 coding sequence is TGTGCCACGAAGGGCGGGAACACTAATGAAAAACTGTTTTTT. Its translation is CATKGGNTNEKLFF.

A few counts support this clonotype. CDR3 sequence: CASSGSGGGPWANVLTF. The DNA of the CDR3 is TGTGCCAGCAGCGGGTCAGGGGGCGGCCCGTGGGCCAACGTCCTGACTTTC. The chain joins TRBV5-4 to TRBJ2-6; TRBD1 aligns across 8 bases. Germline lookup yields CDR1 SGHNT and CDR2 YYREEE (reference sequence). CDR3 length: 17 residues. J gave up 5 bases and V 4 bases, and 11 bases lay outside the gene matches.

This clonotype was seen at least ten times. The chain carries TRBV9 and TRBJ1-5; D unclear. Germline V gene lookup returns CDR1 SGDLS and CDR2 YYNGEE. This CDR3 is 14 amino acids long. Trimming removed 4 bases at V and 0 bases at J, with 8 bases between. The CDR3 protein is CASSRDISNQPQHF. The DNA for the CDR3 is TGTGCCAGCAGCAGGGATATTAGCAATCAGCCCCAGCATTTT. Full variable domain (missing parts from reference TRBV9 and TRBJ1-5): DSGVTQTPKHLITATGQRVTLRCSPRSGDLSVYWYQQSLDQGLQFLIQYYNGEERAKGNILERFSAQQFPDLHSELNLSSLELGDSALYFCASSRDISNQPQHFGDGTRLSIL.

The sample holds a few counts of this clonotype. The chain employs TRBV29-1 and TRBJ2-7, with D perhaps given as TRBD1 or TRBD2 (6 bases each). From germline, CDR1 is SQVTM and CDR2 ANQGSEA. Trimming pared 2 bases from V and 3 bases from J, leaving 17 bases between. There are 15 residues in the CDR3. The CDR3 loop reads CSVERGGLGSYEQYF. The CDR3 bases are TGCAGCGTTGAAAGAGGGGGGCTGGGGAGCTACGAGCAGTACTTC.

This clonotype was counted ten times or more. CDR3 nucleotides: TGTGCCAGCAGCGGGCCTCCATTACAGGTCCAAGAGACCCAGTACTTC. It encodes CASSGPPLQVQETQYF. The chain links TRBV7-2 to TRBJ2-5, with D possibly being TRBD1 (5 bases). Germline loops: CDR1 SGHTA, CDR2 FQGNSA. V was clipped by 5 bases and J by 1 base, with 17 bases between them. CDR3 length: 16 amino acids.

This clonotype came up a few times. The chain uses TRBV12-3 or TRBV12-4 and TRBJ2-3; 9 positions agree with TRBD1. V lost 6 bases and J lost 6; bases outside the gene matches: 7. The CDR3 loop spans 14 amino acids. The CDR3 is CASRDTGGWDTQYF. CDR3 DNA sequence: TGTGCCAGCAGGGATACAGGGGGCTGGGATACGCAGTATTTT.

This clonotype was counted at least ten times. The V and J genes are TRBV7-2 and TRBJ1-1, with D perhaps matching TRBD1 (6 bases). The CDR3 length is 13 residues. V lost 3 bases to trimming and J lost 7 bases, with 12 bases between them. CDR1 SGHTA and CDR2 FQGNSA come from the germline V gene. This CDR3 reads CASSLTAQGEAFF. Here the CDR3 DNA reads TGTGCCAGCAGCTTGACTGCACAGGGTGAAGCTTTCTTT.

The CDR3 loop reads CASSLTPYEQYF. For the CDR3, the DNA is TGTGCCAGCAGTTTGACACCTTACGAGCAGTACTTC. The rearrangement uses TRBV25-1 and TRBJ2-7; D is undetermined. Trimming removed 5 bases at V and 4 bases at J, with 9 bases between. Germline V gives CDR1 MGHDK, CDR2 SYGVNS. This CDR3 spans 12 amino acids.

The gene calls are TRBV9 and TRBJ2-1, with no clear D. The CDR3 has 16 amino acids. Germline-derived CDR1 and CDR2 are SGDLS and YYNGEE. V gave up 2 bases and J gave up 8 bases, with 20 bases separating them. In nucleotides, the CDR3 is TGTGCCAGCAGCGTCGCTCCGGCTTACGGTACGGATGAGCAGTTCTTC. This encodes CASSVAPAYGTDEQFF.

By sample share, this clonotype is medium-sized. The chain joins TRBV7-6 to TRBJ2-6, with 12 bases matching TRBD2. The V and J ends lost 4 bases and 0 bases, in that order; junction bases with no gene match: 10. This CDR3 spans 20 amino acids. Germline loops: CDR1 SGHVS, CDR2 FNYEAQ. The CDR3 is CASSSTRLAGDYSGANVLTF. In nucleotides, the CDR3 is TGTGCCAGCAGCTCGACAAGACTAGCGGGGGATTACTCTGGGGCCAACGTCCTGACTTTC.

V usage is TRBV10-3 and J usage is TRBJ1-3, with TRBD1 matching 10 bases. Germline loops: CDR1 ENHRY, CDR2 SYGVKD. The V gene end was trimmed by 6 bases and the J gene end by 0 bases; junction bases not matched to a gene: 5. The CDR3 spans 16 residues. The CDR3 loop is CAISGDRGFSGNTIYF. In DNA form, the CDR3 reads TGTGCCATCAGCGGGGACAGGGGTTTCTCTGGAAACACCATATATTTT.

This clonotype was recorded at least ten times. V is TRBV20-1 and J is TRBJ1-5; D is possibly TRBD1 (6 bases). Germline V gene lookup returns CDR1 DFQATT and CDR2 SNEGSKA (reference sequence). The CDR3 length is 14 residues. With 3 bases removed from V and 3 bases from J, the gap between germline ends came to 12 bases. The CDR3 region is CSARATGINQPQHF. The DNA of the CDR3 is TGCAGTGCTAGGGCCACAGGGATCAATCAGCCCCAGCATTTT.